The rows below give T cell receptor beta chains drawn from one sample of a study of blood T cell repertoires in COVID-19. Repertoires were generated with immunoSEQ multiplex PCR, while TCRdb's copy carries only in-frame clones and drops some. The sample has some 200,000 clones, 65% to 90% seen once. Sequencing was performed on peripheral blood. These receptor sequences come from an elderly man with acute or convalescent COVID-19. The CDR3 runs from the conserved cysteine through the conserved F or W. A D gene is named only where the DNA matches it firmly. Clone size is shown for a subset of rows, as once, few, many or a class of expanded clone.

J gene	clone size	D gene	V gene	CDR3 DNA	CDR3 protein
TRBJ2-4	.	.	TRBV21-1	TGTGCCACCTCGGACAGGGGGGCCAAAAACATTCAGTACTTC	CATSDRGAKNIQYF
TRBJ2-7	.	TRBD1	TRBV29-1	TGCAGCGTTGTAGGCCAGGGGGCGCAGGCCTACGAGCAGTACTTC	CSVVGQGAQAYEQYF
TRBJ2-1	.	TRBD2	TRBV6-5	TGTGCCAGCAGTTACGAGACTAGCGGGAGGGTTAATGAGCAGTTCTTC	CASSYETSGRVNEQFF
TRBJ1-1	.	TRBD1	TRBV29-1	TGCAGCGTTGTCCGGGACAGAGAAGCTTTCTTT	CSVVRDREAFF
TRBJ2-2	few	.	TRBV19	TGTGCCAGCACTAACTCGGGGACCGGGGAGCTGTTTTTT	CASTNSGTGELFF
TRBJ1-4	.	.	TRBV28	TGTGCCAGCAGTCCCCCGCAGGGTGGAACTAATGAAAAACTGTTTTTT	CASSPPQGGTNEKLFF
TRBJ2-1	once	TRBD2	TRBV6-6	TGTGCCAGCACCCTGACTAGCGGGGGGAATGAGCAGTTCTTC	CASTLTSGGNEQFF
TRBJ2-3	.	TRBD2	TRBV18	TGTGCCAGCTCATCGCGGACTAGCGGGCCGGGTGATACGCAGTATTTT	CASSSRTSGPGDTQYF
TRBJ2-6	.	.	TRBV19	TGTGCCAGTAGTGAGGGTGGCGGGGCCAACGTCCTGACTTTC	CASSEGGGANVLTF
TRBJ1-2	.	.	TRBV7-8	TGTGCCAGCAGCCGCAGCGAACGAGGTGGAACTAACTATGGCTACACCTTC	CASSRSERGGTNYGYTF
TRBJ2-1	.	.	TRBV28	TGTGCCAGCAAAGGGTACAGGGATCTCAATGAGCAGTTCTTC	CASKGYRDLNEQFF
TRBJ1-4	.	TRBD1	TRBV6-5	TGTGCCAGCAGTCCGGACAGGGGGCGAGTCGAAAAACTGTTTTTT	CASSPDRGRVEKLFF
TRBJ2-4	.	TRBD2	TRBV19	TGTGCCAGTAGTATAGATCGGGGGGGTGGAAACATTCAGTACTTC	CASSIDRGGGNIQYF
TRBJ2-7	.	TRBD2	TRBV11-2	TGTGCCAGCAGCCCCCGGCGGCTAGCGGGAGGTAACGAGCAGTACTTC	CASSPRRLAGGNEQYF
TRBJ2-5	.	.	TRBV11-2	TGTGCCAGCAGCTTAGGTCCAGAAGAGACCCAGTACTTC	CASSLGPEETQYF
TRBJ2-1	.	.	TRBV12-3/TRBV12-4	TGTGCCAGCAGTTTAAGGCAGGGCGATGAGCAGTTCTTC	CASSLRQGDEQFF
TRBJ2-1	.	.	TRBV9	TGTGCCAGCAGCGTAGGCAGGGCCTCCTACAATGAGCAGTTCTTC	CASSVGRASYNEQFF
TRBJ2-5	.	.	TRBV5-8	TGTGCCAGCAGCCCCTGGGGGACTCAAGAGACCCAGTACTTC	CASSPWGTQETQYF
TRBJ1-1	.	.	TRBV18	TGTGCCAGCTCACCACCGAGGGCGAACACTGAAGCTTTCTTT	CASSPPRANTEAFF
TRBJ1-6	.	.	TRBV6-5	TGTGCCAGCAGAGTGGGCAGGGGTGAATCACCCCTCCACTTT	CASRVGRGESPLHF
TRBJ2-7	.	TRBD2	TRBV10-3	TGTGCCATCAGTGAGTCGGGACTACTATTACGGGAGCAGTACTTC	CAISESGLLLREQYF
TRBJ2-3	.	TRBD2	TRBV5-1	TGCGCCAGCAGCAACAGACTAGCGGGATGGGGTGATACGCAGTATTTT	CASSNRLAGWGDTQYF
TRBJ1-2	.	TRBD1	TRBV14	TGTGCCAGCAGCCCGGGACAGACAGGGGGCTACACCTTC	CASSPGQTGGYTF
TRBJ1-5	.	TRBD1	TRBV18	TGTGCCAGCTCACTAGATACAGGGGGCAATCAGCCCCAGCATTTT	CASSLDTGGNQPQHF
TRBJ2-3	.	TRBD1	TRBV7-8	TGTGCCAGCAGCTTCCAGGGGGCAGGGACAGATACGCAGTATTTT	CASSFQGAGTDTQYF
TRBJ2-4	once	.	TRBV5-1	TGCGCCAGCAGCGCCAGGCAGCCGCACCTAGCCAAAAACATTCAGTACTTC	CASSARQPHLAKNIQYF
TRBJ1-1	.	TRBD1	TRBV27	TGTGCCAGCAGTTTATCCACCGGGACAGGGCTGGCTGAAGCTTTCTTT	CASSLSTGTGLAEAFF
TRBJ1-4	.	.	TRBV27	TGTGCCAGCAGCCCACCGGGAACTAATGAAAAACTGTTTTTT	CASSPPGTNEKLFF
TRBJ1-2	.	TRBD1	TRBV18	TGTGCCAGCTCACCACAACGACAGGGAGACTATGGCTACACCTTC	CASSPQRQGDYGYTF
TRBJ2-2	.	.	TRBV14	TGTGCCAGCAGCCGCCCGGAGGGACTCCAGAACACCGGGGAGCTGTTTTTT	CASSRPEGLQNTGELFF
TRBJ1-2	.	TRBD1	TRBV29-1	TGCAGCGTGATTGGGCAGGGGGCGAACTATGGCTACACCTTC	CSVIGQGANYGYTF
TRBJ1-1	.	TRBD1	TRBV4-2	TGTGCCAGCAGCCTCCGGACAGGGGAGCGTGTTGGGGCTTTCTTT	CASSLRTGERVGAFF
TRBJ2-3	.	.	TRBV3-1/TRBV3-2	TGTGCCAGCACCCCCACCGCCAGCGCCGCAGATACGCAGTATTTT	CASTPTASAADTQYF
TRBJ2-3	.	TRBD2	TRBV10-1	TGCGCCAGCAGTGAGTCGATGCGGGAGTTGGGCACAGATACGCAGTATTTT	CASSESMRELGTDTQYF
TRBJ2-1	.	.	TRBV11-2	TGTGCCAGCAGCCCGGCCGGGGGTCAGTTCTTC	CASSPAGGQFF
TRBJ2-1	.	TRBD2	TRBV3-1/TRBV3-2	TGTGCCAGCAGCCAACTACTGCGAAGCGGGAGCTCCTACAATGAGCAGTTCTTC	CASSQLLRSGSSYNEQFF
TRBJ2-2	.	TRBD2	TRBV7-9	TGTGCCAGCAGCTGGCCTAGCGGGGGGAACACCGGGGAGCTGTTTTTT	CASSWPSGGNTGELFF